Listed below are T cell receptor beta chains from one sample, sequenced in a study of CD8 T cells in Susac syndrome. TCRdb analysed the immunoSEQ multiplex PCR reads with MiXCR anew, one entry per CDR3 protein. The sample contains hundreds of thousands of distinct CDR3 sequences, roughly 84% of which appear only once. The source material was CD8+ T cells from PBMCs. These receptors were obtained from a human donor with multiple sclerosis. Each CDR3 is given with its conserved first and last residue. The order of the fields is J gene, D gene, clone size, V gene, CDR3 protein, CDR3 DNA. A D gene is named only where the DNA matches it firmly. Clone size, where shown, is once, few, many, or a class for clones that have expanded.

J: TRBJ2-2; D: NA; size: NA; V: TRBV7-9; CDR3: CASRFSGTGELFF; DNA: TGTGCCAGCAGATTTAGCGGCACCGGGGAGCTGTTTTTT
J: TRBJ1-2; D: TRBD1; size: NA; V: TRBV7-9; CDR3: CASSKTTGGDYGYTF; DNA: TGTGCCAGCAGCAAAACGACAGGGGGGGACTATGGCTACACCTTC
J: TRBJ2-2; D: NA; size: NA; V: TRBV19; CDR3: CASSNTSPNTGELFF; DNA: TGTGCCAGTAGTAATACTAGCCCAAACACCGGGGAGCTGTTTTTT
J: TRBJ1-2; D: NA; size: NA; V: TRBV9; CDR3: CASSGGPSGYTF; DNA: TGTGCCAGCAGCGGAGGACCCTCTGGCTACACCTTC
J: TRBJ2-3; D: NA; size: NA; V: TRBV7-9; CDR3: CASSPDRKHYTDTQYF; DNA: TGTGCCAGCAGCCCAGACCGGAAACACTACACAGATACGCAGTATTTT
J: TRBJ2-1; D: TRBD2; size: NA; V: TRBV29-1; CDR3: CSGTTSGRWNEQFF; DNA: TGCAGCGGCACAACTAGCGGGAGATGGAATGAGCAGTTCTTC
J: TRBJ2-4; D: NA; size: NA; V: TRBV28; CDR3: CASSPPSRGQGKNIQYF; DNA: TGTGCCAGCAGTCCCCCATCTCGGGGGCAAGGCAAAAACATTCAGTACTTC
J: TRBJ2-3; D: TRBD2; size: NA; V: TRBV11-2; CDR3: CASSLDLSGLADTQYF; DNA: TGTGCCAGCAGCTTAGATCTCTCGGGACTAGCGGATACGCAGTATTTT
J: TRBJ1-2; D: TRBD1; size: few; V: TRBV6-1; CDR3: CASSEAPGGSYGYTF; DNA: TGTGCCAGCAGTGAAGCCCCAGGGGGAAGTTATGGCTACACCTTC
J: TRBJ2-3; D: TRBD1; size: NA; V: TRBV6-1; CDR3: CASSDDDRGEADTQYF; DNA: TGTGCCAGCAGTGACGACGACAGGGGGGAGGCGGATACGCAGTATTTT
J: TRBJ1-2; D: NA; size: once; V: TRBV20-1; CDR3: CSAKTVPFYGYTF; DNA: TGCAGTGCTAAGACAGTACCTTTCTATGGCTACACCTTC
J: TRBJ2-7; D: TRBD2; size: few; V: TRBV6-6; CDR3: CASSSTGTTPSYEQYF; DNA: TGTGCCAGCAGTAGCACCGGGACTACACCTTCCTACGAGCAGTACTTC
J: TRBJ2-4; D: NA; size: once; V: TRBV12-3/TRBV12-4; CDR3: CASLGSTPGLAKNIQYF; DNA: TGTGCCAGTCTTGGTAGCACGCCGGGATTAGCCAAAAACATTCAGTACTTC
J: TRBJ1-1; D: TRBD1; size: NA; V: TRBV7-2; CDR3: CAGSSSGTVGEAFF; DNA: TGTGCCGGCAGCTCCTCGGGGACAGTCGGGGAAGCTTTCTTT
J: TRBJ2-3; D: TRBD2; size: NA; V: TRBV7-9; CDR3: CASSPLRTSGSKDTQYF; DNA: TGTGCCAGCAGCCCTCTTCGGACTAGCGGGAGCAAAGATACGCAGTATTTT
J: TRBJ2-2; D: TRBD1; size: NA; V: TRBV29-1; CDR3: CSVEGQARAGELFF; DNA: TGCAGCGTTGAGGGACAGGCTAGGGCCGGGGAGCTGTTTTTT
J: TRBJ1-6; D: TRBD1; size: NA; V: TRBV7-2; CDR3: CASSLDRLVSAPLHF; DNA: TGTGCCAGCAGCTTGGACAGGCTAGTCTCAGCACCCCTCCACTTT
J: TRBJ2-3; D: TRBD2; size: NA; V: TRBV7-9; CDR3: CASSLTSGSADTQYF; DNA: TGTGCCAGCAGCTTGACTAGCGGGAGTGCAGATACGCAGTATTTT
J: TRBJ1-3; D: TRBD1; size: NA; V: TRBV27; CDR3: CASSGTGVRNTIYF; DNA: TGTGCCAGCAGTGGGACAGGGGTGAGAAACACCATATATTTT
J: TRBJ2-1; D: TRBD2; size: NA; V: TRBV28; CDR3: CASSLVPSGYNEQFF; DNA: TGTGCCAGCAGTTTGGTCCCTAGCGGTTACAATGAGCAGTTCTTC
J: TRBJ2-7; D: NA; size: NA; V: TRBV9; CDR3: CASSVGRGARTYEQYF; DNA: TGTGCCAGCAGCGTAGGTCGGGGGGCAAGGACCTACGAGCAGTACTTC
J: TRBJ2-1; D: NA; size: once; V: TRBV6-5; CDR3: CASSYGAGSPGQFF; DNA: TGTGCCAGCAGTTACGGGGCGGGGTCACCGGGGCAGTTCTTC
J: TRBJ1-1; D: NA; size: NA; V: TRBV30; CDR3: CAWTQIGQKNTEAFF; DNA: TGTGCCTGGACCCAAATTGGGCAGAAGAACACTGAAGCTTTCTTT
J: TRBJ1-1; D: NA; size: once; V: TRBV6-6; CDR3: CASSYDRGGEAFF; DNA: TGTGCCAGCAGTTACGACAGAGGCGGTGAAGCTTTCTTT
J: TRBJ1-1; D: TRBD1; size: NA; V: TRBV4-1; CDR3: CASSQRTGVEAFF; DNA: TGCGCCAGCAGCCAGCGGACAGGGGTTGAAGCTTTCTTT
J: TRBJ2-7; D: TRBD1; size: NA; V: TRBV5-1; CDR3: CATQEETGAYEQYF; DNA: TGCGCCACCCAGGAAGAGACAGGGGCCTACGAGCAGTACTTC
J: TRBJ2-3; D: NA; size: NA; V: TRBV12-3/TRBV12-4; CDR3: CASSFWGASSGSTDTQYF; DNA: TGTGCCAGCAGTTTCTGGGGGGCTTCGAGCGGGAGCACAGATACGCAGTATTTT
J: TRBJ2-7; D: TRBD2; size: NA; V: TRBV20-1; CDR3: CSARSVGREDDEQYF; DNA: TGCAGTGCTAGAAGTGTGGGGCGGGAGGACGACGAGCAGTACTTC
J: TRBJ2-7; D: NA; size: NA; V: TRBV27; CDR3: CASSLFGAYEQYF; DNA: TGTGCCAGCAGTTTATTTGGCGCATACGAGCAGTACTTC
J: TRBJ1-2; D: TRBD1; size: NA; V: TRBV28; CDR3: CASSLQGAWGYTF; DNA: TGTGCCAGCAGCTTACAGGGGGCGTGGGGCTACACCTTC
J: TRBJ2-7; D: NA; size: NA; V: TRBV27; CDR3: CASSTYKGYEQYF; DNA: TGTGCCAGCAGTACTTACAAGGGTTACGAGCAGTACTTC
J: TRBJ2-1; D: TRBD2; size: NA; V: TRBV5-1; CDR3: CASSVRMTSGNHNEQFF; DNA: TGCGCCAGCAGCGTCCGAATGACTAGCGGGAACCACAATGAGCAGTTCTTC
J: TRBJ2-2; D: NA; size: NA; V: TRBV30; CDR3: CAWSVSVGGELFF; DNA: TGTGCCTGGAGTGTTAGTGTCGGCGGGGAGCTGTTTTTT
J: TRBJ2-5; D: TRBD1; size: NA; V: TRBV7-9; CDR3: CASSRVGTGEGETQYF; DNA: TGTGCCAGCAGCAGAGTGGGGACAGGGGAGGGGGAGACCCAGTACTTC
J: TRBJ2-7; D: TRBD2; size: NA; V: TRBV5-1; CDR3: CASSARMGGSKAYERYF; DNA: TGCGCCAGCAGCGCCCGGATGGGCGGGAGCAAGGCGTACGAGCGGTACTTC
J: TRBJ2-2; D: TRBD2; size: NA; V: TRBV3-1; CDR3: CASSQELGGGDTGELFF; DNA: TGTGCCAGCAGCCAAGAGCTGGGCGGGGGGGACACCGGGGAGCTGTTTTTT
J: TRBJ2-1; D: TRBD2; size: NA; V: TRBV13; CDR3: CASSLREAGEQFF; DNA: TGTGCCAGCAGCTTACGGGAGGCGGGTGAGCAGTTCTTC
J: TRBJ2-2; D: NA; size: NA; V: TRBV30; CDR3: CAWTFTGELFF; DNA: TGTGCCTGGACTTTCACCGGGGAGCTGTTTTTT
J: TRBJ2-2; D: NA; size: few; V: TRBV7-9; CDR3: CASSLGNTGELFF; DNA: TGTGCCAGCAGCTTAGGGAACACCGGGGAGCTGTTTTTT
J: TRBJ2-3; D: TRBD2; size: NA; V: TRBV27; CDR3: CASSLSWSGRAADTQYF; DNA: TGTGCCAGCAGTTTATCATGGAGCGGGAGGGCCGCAGATACGCAGTATTTT
J: TRBJ2-3; D: NA; size: NA; V: TRBV12-5; CDR3: CASGLPSGSLTDTQYF; DNA: TGTGCTAGTGGTTTGCCGTCGGGATCACTCACAGATACGCAGTATTTT